This T cell receptor (beta chain) was sequenced for a study of T cell clones after liver transplantation. Study-wide points: Small, mixed patient groups and varying post-transplant times limit these conclusions.

Between the trimmed V and J ends, which lost 5 bases and 0 bases, there was a span of 1 base. The CDR3 spans 11 residues. Germline loops: CDR1 SNHLY, CDR2 FYNNEI. This clone is termed medium-sized. Its antigen is undetermined. Measured with immunoSEQ multiplex PCR; TCRdb has only the in-frame clones, and not every one. The profile shows fewer than 5,000 clones, 20% to 30% of them singletons. TCRbeta sequences of proliferating CFSE-low MLR cells were labeled alloreactive. Sequencing input: CD4+ T cells from cultured PBMCs. The chain has TRBV2 and TRBJ2-5, with D unresolved. This clonotype was sampled from a human patient who received a liver transplant. Some T cells may have originated in the graft donor. CDR3 residues: CASSNQETQYF. The CDR3, as DNA: TGTGCCAGCAGTAACCAAGAGACCCAGTACTTC.